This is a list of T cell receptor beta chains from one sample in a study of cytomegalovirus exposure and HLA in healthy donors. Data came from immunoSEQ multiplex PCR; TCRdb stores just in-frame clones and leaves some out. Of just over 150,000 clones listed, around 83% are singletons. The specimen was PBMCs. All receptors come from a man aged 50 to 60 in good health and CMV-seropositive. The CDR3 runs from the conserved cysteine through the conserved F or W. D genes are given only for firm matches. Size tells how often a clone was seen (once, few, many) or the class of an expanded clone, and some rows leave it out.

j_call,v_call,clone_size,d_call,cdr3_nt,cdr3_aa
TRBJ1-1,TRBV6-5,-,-,TGTGCCAGCAGTTACTCTACTATGAACACTGAAGCTTTCTTT,CASSYSTMNTEAFF
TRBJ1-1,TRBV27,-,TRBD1,TGTGCCAGCAGTCCTTATGGACAGGTAATAACTGAAGCTTTCTTT,CASSPYGQVITEAFF
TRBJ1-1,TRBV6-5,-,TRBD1,TGTGCCAGCAGTTCCCTTCGGACAGGGAGAGACACTGAAGCTTTCTTT,CASSSLRTGRDTEAFF
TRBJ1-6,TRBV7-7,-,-,TGTGCCAGCAGTCAAAGGCAGGGCTCACCCCTCCACTTT,CASSQRQGSPLHF
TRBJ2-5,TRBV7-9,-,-,TGTGCCAGCAGCTTAACTTTGAGGACGGCGGGGGAGACCCAGTACTTC,CASSLTLRTAGETQYF
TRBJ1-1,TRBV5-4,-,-,TGTGCCAGCAGCTTGGACCAGGGGTACACTGAAGCTTTCTTT,CASSLDQGYTEAFF
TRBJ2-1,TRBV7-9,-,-,TGTGCCAGCAGCGAAGCAAGCTCCTACAATGAGCAGTTCTTC,CASSEASSYNEQFF
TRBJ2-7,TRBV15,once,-,TGTGCCACCAGCAGAGATAGAAGGGGCGCCGAGCAGTACTTC,CATSRDRRGAEQYF
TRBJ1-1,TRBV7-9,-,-,TGTGCCAGCAGCTCCCCGAGAACAGGGCTTATGAACACTGAAGCTTTCTTT,CASSSPRTGLMNTEAFF
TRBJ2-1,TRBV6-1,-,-,TGTGCCAGCAGCCTACTCGAGAATGAGCAGTTCTTC,CASSLLENEQFF
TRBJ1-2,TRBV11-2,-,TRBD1,TGTGCCAGCAGCCCTCGCTCCGCAGGGGGCACTGGCTACACCTTC,CASSPRSAGGTGYTF
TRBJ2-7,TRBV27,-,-,TGTGCCAGCAGTTTTTCAACAGGCGCCTACGAGCAGTACTTC,CASSFSTGAYEQYF
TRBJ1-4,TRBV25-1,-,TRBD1,TGTGCCAGCAGTGGACCGGGGACAGGGCCTGAAAAACTGTTTTTT,CASSGPGTGPEKLFF
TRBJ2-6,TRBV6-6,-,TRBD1,TGTGCCAGCAGTCAGGGGGCGGTCGGGGCCAACGTCCTGACTTTC,CASSQGAVGANVLTF
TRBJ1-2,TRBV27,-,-,TGTGCCAGCAGCCCCGCACAAAACTATGGCTACACCTTC,CASSPAQNYGYTF
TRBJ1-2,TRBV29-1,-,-,TGCAGCGTCCCCTTAGCAGGGAATAACTATGGCTACACCTTC,CSVPLAGNNYGYTF
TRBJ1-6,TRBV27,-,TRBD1,TGTGCCAGCAGTCCCGGGACAGTATATAATTCACCCCTCCACTTT,CASSPGTVYNSPLHF
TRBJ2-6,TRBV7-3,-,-,TGTGCCAGCAGCTTCACTAGTTCTGGGGCCAACGTCCTGACTTTC,CASSFTSSGANVLTF
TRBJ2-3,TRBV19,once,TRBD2,TGTGCCAGTAGTGGTCAGCGGGGGGATACGCAGTATTTT,CASSGQRGDTQYF
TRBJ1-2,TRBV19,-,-,TGTGCCAGTAGTATAGATGCAGGGTCGAACTATGGCTACACCTTC,CASSIDAGSNYGYTF
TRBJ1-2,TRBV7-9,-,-,TGTGCCAGCAGCTCCGAGGGCCTCTATGGCTACACCTTC,CASSSEGLYGYTF
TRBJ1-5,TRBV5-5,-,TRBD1,TGTGCCAGCAGCGCCTCGGGACAGATCGGCCCCCAGCATTTT,CASSASGQIGPQHF
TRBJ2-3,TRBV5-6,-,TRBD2,TGTGCCAGCAGCTTGGTAACGCGGCGGCGGGGGGTGACAGATACGCAGTATTTT,CASSLVTRRRGVTDTQYF
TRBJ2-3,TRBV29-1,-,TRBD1,TGCAGCGTAGGACAGGGGATAGATACGCAGTATTTT,CSVGQGIDTQYF
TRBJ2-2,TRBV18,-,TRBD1,TGTGCCAGCTCAAGCACAGGGGGCGGTAACACCGGGGAGCTGTTTTTT,CASSSTGGGNTGELFF
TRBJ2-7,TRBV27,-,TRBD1,TGTGCCAGCTCTATCGGGACAGGTCCGTACGAGCAGTACTTC,CASSIGTGPYEQYF
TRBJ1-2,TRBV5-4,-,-,TGTGCCAGCAGCTCGCCCCAGGGGCACTATGGCTACACCTTC,CASSSPQGHYGYTF
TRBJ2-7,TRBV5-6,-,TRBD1,TGTGCCAGCAGCTTTTACAGGGGGGAAGAGCAGTACTTC,CASSFYRGEEQYF
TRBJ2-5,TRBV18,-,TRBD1,TGTGCCAGCTCACCCCAGGGACAGGGGGAGACCCAGTACTTC,CASSPQGQGETQYF
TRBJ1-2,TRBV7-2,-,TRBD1,TGTGCCAGCAGCTTAGGACAGGGGATCTATGGCTACACCTTC,CASSLGQGIYGYTF
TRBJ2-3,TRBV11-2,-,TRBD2,TGTGCCAGCAGCTCCCGACTAGCGGGGGGGCGGGGAGATACGCAGTATTTT,CASSSRLAGGRGDTQYF
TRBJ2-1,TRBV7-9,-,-,TGTGCCAGCAGCGCCGGGGGTAGGGCCAATGAGCAGTTCTTC,CASSAGGRANEQFF
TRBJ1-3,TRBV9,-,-,TGTGCCAGCAGCTCTCAGATCGGGACATCCGGAAACACCATATATTTT,CASSSQIGTSGNTIYF
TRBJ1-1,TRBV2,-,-,TGTGCCAGTAGAATCCCGGGACTCATTAACACTGAAGCTTTCTTT,CASRIPGLINTEAFF
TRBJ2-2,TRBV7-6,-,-,TGTGCCAGCAGCTCCACCGGGACACCGAACACCGGGGAGCTGTTTTTT,CASSSTGTPNTGELFF
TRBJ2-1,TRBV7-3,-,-,TGTGCCAGCAGCCCTACAGGGAGCTCCTACAATAAGCAGTTCTTC,CASSPTGSSYNKQFF
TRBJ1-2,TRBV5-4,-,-,TGTGCCAGCAGCTTGGACAGAAATCCAGTAAGTGGCTACACCTTC,CASSLDRNPVSGYTF
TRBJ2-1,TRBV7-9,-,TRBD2,TGTGCCAGCAGTCCTAGCGGGGGCTCCTACAATGAGCAGTTCTTC,CASSPSGGSYNEQFF
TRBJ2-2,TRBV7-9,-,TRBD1,TGTGCCAGCATCGGACAGGTGAACACCGGGGAGCTGTTTTTT,CASIGQVNTGELFF
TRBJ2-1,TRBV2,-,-,TGTGCCAGCAGTGCGGACTACCTGCGGTTCTTC,CASSADYLRFF
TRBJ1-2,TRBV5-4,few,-,TGTGCCAGCAGCTTGGCTCCTCAGAACTATGGCTACACCTTC,CASSLAPQNYGYTF
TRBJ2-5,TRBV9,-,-,TGTGCCAGCAGCTCCCGACTTGGTACCCTCCAAGAGACCCAGTACTTC,CASSSRLGTLQETQYF
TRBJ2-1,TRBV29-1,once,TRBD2,TGCAGCGTTTTCCTAGCGGGAGGGCCTCAGAATGAGCAGTTCTTC,CSVFLAGGPQNEQFF
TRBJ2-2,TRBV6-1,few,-,TGTGCCAGCACCCTGGACAGACTCGACACCGGGGAGCTGTTTTTT,CASTLDRLDTGELFF
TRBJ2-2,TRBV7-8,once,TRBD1,TGTGCCAGCAGCTTTAATGCGGGGACAGGCGCGAACACCGGGGAGCTGTTTTTT,CASSFNAGTGANTGELFF
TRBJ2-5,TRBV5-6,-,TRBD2,TGTGCCAGCAGCAGCGCAGCGGGAGCGGTGGAAGAGACCCAGTACTTC,CASSSAAGAVEETQYF
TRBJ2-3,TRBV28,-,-,TGTGCCAGCAGTTGGGGCCGGGCAGGGGCCCCTACTAGTGTAGCAGATACGCAGTATTTT,CASSWGRAGAPTSVADTQYF
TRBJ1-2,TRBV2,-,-,TGTGCCAGCACGCTGACAGATGGCTACACCTTC,CASTLTDGYTF
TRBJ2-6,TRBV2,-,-,TGTGCCAGCAGTGATTTTAGGGCAGGGGTCGTCTCTGGGGCCAACGTCCTGACTTTC,CASSDFRAGVVSGANVLTF
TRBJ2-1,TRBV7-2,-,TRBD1,TGTGCCAGCAGCCGAGACAGGGGCCAAAACAATGAGCAGTTCTTC,CASSRDRGQNNEQFF
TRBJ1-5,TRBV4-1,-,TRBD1,TGCGCCAGCAGCCACGGGACAGACAATCAGCCCCAGCATTTT,CASSHGTDNQPQHF
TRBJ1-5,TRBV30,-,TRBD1,TGTGCCTGGAGTGCCCCGGACAGGGGCGGGCATCAGCCCCAGCATTTT,CAWSAPDRGGHQPQHF
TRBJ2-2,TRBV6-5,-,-,TGTGCCAGCAGTTACTCGTCGGGGGCCGGGGAGCTGTTTTTT,CASSYSSGAGELFF
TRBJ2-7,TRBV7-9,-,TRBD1,TGTGCCAGCAGCTCGGGACAGGGTGTCCACGAGCAGTACTTC,CASSSGQGVHEQYF